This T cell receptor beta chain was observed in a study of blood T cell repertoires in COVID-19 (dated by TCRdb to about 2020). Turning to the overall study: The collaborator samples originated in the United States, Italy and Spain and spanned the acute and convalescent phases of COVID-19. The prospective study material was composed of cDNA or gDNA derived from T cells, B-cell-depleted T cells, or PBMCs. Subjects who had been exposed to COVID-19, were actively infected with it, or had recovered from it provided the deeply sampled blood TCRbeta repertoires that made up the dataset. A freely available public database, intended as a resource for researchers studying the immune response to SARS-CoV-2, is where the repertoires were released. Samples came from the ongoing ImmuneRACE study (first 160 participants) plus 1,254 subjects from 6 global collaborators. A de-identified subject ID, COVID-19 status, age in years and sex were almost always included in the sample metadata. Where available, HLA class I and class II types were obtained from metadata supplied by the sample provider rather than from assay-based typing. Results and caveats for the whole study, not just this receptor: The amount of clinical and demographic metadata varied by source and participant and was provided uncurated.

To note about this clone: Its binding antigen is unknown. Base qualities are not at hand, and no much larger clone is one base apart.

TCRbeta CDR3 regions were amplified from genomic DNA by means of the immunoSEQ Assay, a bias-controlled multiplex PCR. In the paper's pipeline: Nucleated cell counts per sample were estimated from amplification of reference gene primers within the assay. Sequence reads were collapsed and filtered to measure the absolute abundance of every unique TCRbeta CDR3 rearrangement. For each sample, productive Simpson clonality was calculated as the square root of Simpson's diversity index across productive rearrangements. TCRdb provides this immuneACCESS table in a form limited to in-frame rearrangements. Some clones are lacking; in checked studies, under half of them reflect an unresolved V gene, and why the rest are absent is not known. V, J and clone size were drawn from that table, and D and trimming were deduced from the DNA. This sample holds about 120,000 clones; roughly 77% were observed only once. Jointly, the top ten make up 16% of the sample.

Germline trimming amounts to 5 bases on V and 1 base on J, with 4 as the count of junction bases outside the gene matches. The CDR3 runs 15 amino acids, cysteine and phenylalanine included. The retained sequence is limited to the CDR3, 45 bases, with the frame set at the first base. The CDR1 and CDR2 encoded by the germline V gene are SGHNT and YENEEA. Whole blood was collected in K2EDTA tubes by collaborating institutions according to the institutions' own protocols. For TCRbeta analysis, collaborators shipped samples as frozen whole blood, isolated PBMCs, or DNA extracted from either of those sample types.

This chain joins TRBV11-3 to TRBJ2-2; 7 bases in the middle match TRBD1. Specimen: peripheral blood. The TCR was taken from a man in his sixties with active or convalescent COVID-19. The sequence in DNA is TGTGCCAGCAGCCCCAGACAGGGGAACACCGGGGAGCTGTTTTTT. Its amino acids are CASSPRQGNTGELFF.